What follows are 18 T cell receptor beta chains derived from one specimen sequenced in a study of blood T cell repertoires in COVID-19 (TCRdb year 2020). Receptor amplification or capture employed the immunoSEQ multiplex PCR assay. TCRdb mirrors the immuneACCESS table, restricted to in-frame sequences. Some clones are absent from its copies; in checked studies, under half trace to an unresolved V gene, and the reason for the others is unknown. The table for this sample lists hundreds of thousands of clones; approximately 82% of them were counted only once. The ten largest account for around 5.4% of the sample. The sequencing input was peripheral blood. These receptors originate from a man at least 80 years old with acute or convalescent COVID-19.

This chain links TRBV29-1 with TRBJ1-2; 7 bases align to TRBD1. Germline assignment: CDR1 SQVTM and CDR2 ANQGSEA. The CDR3 is made up of 14 amino acids. V lost 8 bases to trimming and J lost 7 bases; unmatched junction nucleotides: 16. As DNA, the CDR3 is TGCAGCACCCTAAACCCGACAGGGATGGGTGGCTACACCTTC. It specifies CSTLNPTGMGGYTF.

The V and J genes are TRBV5-4 and TRBJ1-2; D remains ambiguous. V lost 4 bases and J 8 bases, leaving 18 bases between the germline ends. Germline assignment: CDR1 SGHNT and CDR2 YYREEE (reference sequence). The CDR3 spans 14 residues. This chain's CDR3 is CASSLVEGSMGYTF. DNA for the CDR3: TGTGCCAGCAGCCTAGTCGAGGGATCTATGGGCTACACCTTC.

This clone was seen just once. This chain joins TRBV5-1 and TRBJ1-1; unclear D gene. Trimming shortened V by 0 bases and J by 4 bases, and 7 bases separated the two germline ends. CDR1 is SGHRS and CDR2 is YFSETQ in the germline V gene. The CDR3 covers 13 residues. The CDR3 DNA sequence: TGCGCCAGCAGCTTGGACAGCACCACTGAAGCTTTCTTT. Its translation: CASSLDSTTEAFF.

The chain recombines TRBV3-1 (or the pseudogene TRBV3-2) with TRBJ1-2, with D possibly matching TRBD1 (6 bases). The CDR3 contains 15 residues. From germline, CDR1 is LGHDT and CDR2 YNNKEL (reference sequence). The germline V and J ends were trimmed by 1 base and 2 bases, with 11 bases remaining between them. The CDR3: CASSQVQGGNYGYTF. CDR3 nucleotides: TGTGCCAGCAGCCAAGTACAGGGAGGGAACTATGGCTACACCTTC.

This chain links TRBV10-1 with TRBJ1-5; TRBD1 matches 7 bases. The V and J ends lost 6 bases and 0 bases, in that order; junction bases with no gene match: 11. This CDR3 region has 17 residues. The germline gives CDR1 WNHNN, CDR2 SYGVQD (reference sequence). In nucleotides, the CDR3 is TGCGCCAGCAGCCCGGGACAGAAAAACTATAGCAATCAGCCCCAGCATTTT. This codes for CASSPGQKNYSNQPQHF.

The chain combines TRBV7-3 with TRBJ2-1, with 7 bases identical to TRBD1. With V trimmed by 0 bases and J by 5 bases, 7 bases remained unmatched. Germline V gene data show CDR1 as SGHTA and CDR2 as FQGTGA. The CDR3 is made up of 16 amino acids. The CDR3 is CASSLTRQGPNNEQFF. CDR3 nucleotide sequence: TGTGCCAGCAGCTTAACTCGACAGGGACCAAACAATGAGCAGTTCTTC.

This chain connects TRBV5-4 to TRBJ2-2; D call uncertain. Trimming pared 4 bases from V and 1 base from J, leaving 11 bases between. Germline V gives CDR1 SGHNT, CDR2 YYREEE (reference sequence). The length of the CDR3 is 15 residues. The CDR3 here is CASSALSGNTGELFF. The CDR3 DNA reads TGTGCCAGCAGCGCCCTGTCCGGGAACACCGGGGAGCTGTTTTTT.

The genes are TRBV15 and TRBJ2-7; 10 bases line up with TRBD1. The germline V gene encodes CDR1 LNHNV and CDR2 YYDKDF (reference sequence). The ends lost 3 bases at V and 3 bases at J; junction bases unmatched: 5. The CDR3 length is 15 residues. CDR3 protein: CATSRGRDRGYEQYF. CDR3 nucleotides: TGTGCCACCAGCAGGGGCCGGGACAGGGGCTACGAGCAGTACTTC.

V gene TRBV5-5 combines with J gene TRBJ1-5, with a possible D match to TRBD1 (6 bases). The CDR3 contains 16 residues. V dropped 0 bases and J dropped 0 bases, with 10 bases sitting between them. Germline loops: CDR1 SGHKS, CDR2 YYEKEE (reference sequence). The CDR3 protein is CASSLVAGDSNQPQHF. For the CDR3, the DNA is TGTGCCAGCAGCTTGGTGGCAGGGGATAGCAATCAGCCCCAGCATTTT.

Written as DNA, the CDR3 is TGTGCCAGTACAAGACAGGGGATCCCAGATACGCAGTATTTT. Protein product: CASTRQGIPDTQYF. The chain couples TRBV19 to TRBJ2-3; 8 positions agree with TRBD1. CDR3 length: 14 residues. V gave up 7 bases and J gave up 4 bases; unmatched junction bases: 7. Germline values: CDR1 LNHDA, CDR2 SQIVND (reference sequence). The full variable domain, its missing parts supplied by reference TRBV19 and TRBJ2-3, is DGGITQSPKYLFRKEGQNVTLSCEQNLNHDAMYWYRQDPGQGLRLIYYSQIVNDFQKGDIAEGYSVSREKKESFPLTVTSAQKNPTAFYLCASTRQGIPDTQYFGPGTRLTVL.

The J gene is TRBJ2-1, the V gene TRBV29-1, with 11 positions matching TRBD2. Trimming took 4 bases from V and 9 from J; bases not matched to a gene: 11. Germline assignment: CDR1 SQVTM and CDR2 ANQGSEA. The CDR3 length is 15 residues. CDR3 in DNA: TGCAGCGTTGGATCTGAAACTAGCGGGGGAGGTGAGCAGTTCTTC. It encodes CSVGSETSGGGEQFF.

V usage is TRBV29-1 and J usage is TRBJ2-5; a weak D match, TRBD1 (5 bases). Between the trimmed V and J ends, which lost 4 bases and 5 bases, there was a span of 17 bases. CDR3 length: 14 amino acids. Germline-derived CDR1 and CDR2 are SQVTM and ANQGSEA. The CDR3 DNA reads as TGCAGCGTTGTTGCCGTCCACAGGTTCGAGACCCAGTACTTC. This sequence encodes CSVVAVHRFETQYF.

V usage is TRBV27 and J usage is TRBJ2-4; TRBD2 agrees at 12 bases. The V segment lost 2 bases and the J segment 0 bases; nucleotides outside the gene matches: 17. The CDR3 has 22 amino acids. Germline V gene lookup returns CDR1 MNHEY and CDR2 SMNVEV (reference sequence). CDR3 DNA: TGTGCCAGCAGTTTACTCCGACTAGCGGGAGACCCAAAGCGGGTAGCCAAAAACATTCAGTACTTC. Protein product: CASSLLRLAGDPKRVAKNIQYF.

The rearrangement joins TRBV6-5 to TRBJ1-2; the D gene is possibly TRBD1 (6 bases). V was clipped by 6 bases and J by 2 bases, with 13 bases between them. The CDR3 contains 14 residues. CDR1 and CDR2 from the germline V gene are MNHEY and SVGAGI. The CDR3 nucleotides are TGTGCCAGCAGGAGACAGGATTCAAACTATGGCTACACCTTC. Encoded protein: CASRRQDSNYGYTF.

The V gene is TRBV6-1, the J gene TRBJ2-7; tentatively, D is TRBD2 (5 bases). V gave up 0 bases and J gave up 6 bases, with 9 bases separating them. Looked up from germline, CDR1 is MNHNS and CDR2 is SASEGT. This CDR3 contains 13 residues. The CDR3 loop is CASSEAGVSEQYF. CDR3 sequence (DNA): TGTGCCAGCAGTGAAGCGGGAGTAAGCGAGCAGTACTTC.

V usage is TRBV19 and J usage is TRBJ2-5; possible D gene TRBD1, 6 bases. Germline CDR1 and CDR2: LNHDA and SQIVND (reference sequence). Trimming pared 6 bases from V and 7 bases from J, leaving 15 bases between. There are 13 residues in the CDR3. CDR3 residues: CASSLQGRRTQYF. The DNA for the CDR3 is TGTGCCAGTAGCCTACAGGGCCGGCGGACCCAGTACTTC.

The V call is TRBV5-1, the J call TRBJ1-6, with 7 bases that match TRBD1. This CDR3 has 14 residues. Germline loops: CDR1 SGHRS, CDR2 YFSETQ. Trimming cost V 2 bases and J 8 bases; bases outside gene matches: 4. In nucleotides, the CDR3 is TGCGCCAGCAGCTTTAACAGGGGTGATTCACCCCTCCACTTT. Residues: CASSFNRGDSPLHF.

The chain carries TRBV3-1 (or the pseudogene TRBV3-2) and TRBJ1-5; the match to TRBD1 covers 9 bases. V lost 1 base, J lost 1 base, and 8 bases stayed unmatched. The CDR3 length is 18 residues. Germline CDR1 and CDR2: LGHDT and YNNKEL (reference sequence). The CDR3 here is CASSQGIGTGMSNQPQHF. CDR3 nucleotides: TGTGCCAGCAGCCAAGGTATCGGGACAGGGATGAGCAATCAGCCCCAGCATTTT.